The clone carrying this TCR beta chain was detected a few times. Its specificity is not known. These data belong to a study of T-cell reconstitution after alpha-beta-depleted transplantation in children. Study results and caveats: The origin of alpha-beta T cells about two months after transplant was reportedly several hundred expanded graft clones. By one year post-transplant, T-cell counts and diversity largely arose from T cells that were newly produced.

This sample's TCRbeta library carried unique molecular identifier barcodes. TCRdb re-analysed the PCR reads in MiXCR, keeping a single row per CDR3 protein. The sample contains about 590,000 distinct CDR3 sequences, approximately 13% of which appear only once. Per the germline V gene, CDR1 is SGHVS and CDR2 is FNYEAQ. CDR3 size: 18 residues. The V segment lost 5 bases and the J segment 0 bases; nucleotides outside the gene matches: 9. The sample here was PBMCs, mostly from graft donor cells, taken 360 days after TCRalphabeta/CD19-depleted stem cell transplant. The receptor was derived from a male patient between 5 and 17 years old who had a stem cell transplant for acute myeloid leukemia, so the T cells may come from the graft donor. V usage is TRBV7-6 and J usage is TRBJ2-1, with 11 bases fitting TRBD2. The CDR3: CASSPSTSGVSSYNEQFF. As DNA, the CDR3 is TGTGCCAGCAGCCCTTCGACTAGCGGGGTCAGCTCCTACAATGAGCAGTTCTTC.